This section outlines one T cell receptor beta chain sequence together with its context. The junction had 10 bases not matched to a gene; V was cut back by 1 base and J by 5 bases. This CDR3 spans 15 amino acids. CDR1 and CDR2 (germline): GTSNPN, SVGIG (reference sequence). This sample is part of a study of control samples from healthy donors and cancer patients. Here immunoSEQ multiplex PCR was the method, and the copy in TCRdb shows in-frame clones only, minus some. Here the sample spans 400,000 to 450,000 clones, approximately 92% being singletons. The V call is TRBV30, the J call TRBJ1-2; TRBD1 agrees at 7 bases. Sequencing was performed on PBMCs. This TCR derives from a man between 35 and 55 years old with head and neck cancer. The CDR3 DNA sequence: TGTGCCTGGAGTGGGGCCGCAGGGGGAGAGTATGGCTACACCTTC. Translated: CAWSGAAGGEYGYTF.